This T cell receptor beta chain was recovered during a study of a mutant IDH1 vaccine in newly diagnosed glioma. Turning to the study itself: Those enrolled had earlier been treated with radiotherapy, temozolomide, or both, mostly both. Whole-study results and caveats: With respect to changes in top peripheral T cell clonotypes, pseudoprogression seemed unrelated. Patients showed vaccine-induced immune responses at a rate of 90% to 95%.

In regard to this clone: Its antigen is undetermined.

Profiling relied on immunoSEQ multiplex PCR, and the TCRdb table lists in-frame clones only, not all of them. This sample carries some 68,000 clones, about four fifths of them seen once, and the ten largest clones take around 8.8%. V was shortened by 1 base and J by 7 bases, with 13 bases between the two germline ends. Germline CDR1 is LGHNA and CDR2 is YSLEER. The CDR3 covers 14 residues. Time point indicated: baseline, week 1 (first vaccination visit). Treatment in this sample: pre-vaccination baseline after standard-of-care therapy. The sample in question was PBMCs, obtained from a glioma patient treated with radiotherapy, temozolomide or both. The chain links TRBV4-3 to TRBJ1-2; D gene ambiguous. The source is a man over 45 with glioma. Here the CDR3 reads CASSQAGSPSGYTF. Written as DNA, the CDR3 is TGCGCCAGCAGCCAAGCCGGGAGCCCGTCTGGCTACACCTTC.